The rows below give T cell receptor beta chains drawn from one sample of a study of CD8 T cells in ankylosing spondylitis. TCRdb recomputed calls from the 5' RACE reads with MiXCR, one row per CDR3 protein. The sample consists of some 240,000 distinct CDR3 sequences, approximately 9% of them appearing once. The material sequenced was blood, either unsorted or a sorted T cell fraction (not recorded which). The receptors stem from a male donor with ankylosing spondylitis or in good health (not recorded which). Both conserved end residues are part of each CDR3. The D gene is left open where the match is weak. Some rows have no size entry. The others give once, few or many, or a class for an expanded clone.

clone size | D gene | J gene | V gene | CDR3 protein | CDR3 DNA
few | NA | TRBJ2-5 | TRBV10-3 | CAISTSRQGQETQYF | TGTGCCATCAGTACCTCCCGGCAGGGGCAAGAGACCCAGTACTTC
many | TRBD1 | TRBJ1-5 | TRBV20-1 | CSATGQGNQPQHF | TGCAGTGCTACCGGACAGGGAAATCAGCCCCAGCATTTT
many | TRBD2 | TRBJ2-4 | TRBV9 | CASSVSGGTKNIQYF | TGTGCCAGCAGCGTCAGCGGGGGGACCAAAAACATTCAGTACTTC
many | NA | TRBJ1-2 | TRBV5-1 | CASSLRRPIYGYTF | TGCGCCAGCAGCTTACGCAGGCCGATCTATGGCTACACCTTC
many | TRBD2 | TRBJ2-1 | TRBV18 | CASSPREVAGNEQFF | TGTGCCAGCTCACCGCGTGAAGTAGCGGGCAATGAGCAGTTCTTC
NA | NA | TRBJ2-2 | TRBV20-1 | CSARSTARGELFF | TGCAGTGCTAGATCGACAGCCCGCGGGGAGCTGTTTTTT
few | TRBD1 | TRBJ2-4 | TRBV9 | CASSVDTRQGKNIQYF | TGTGCCAGCAGCGTAGATACGAGACAGGGCAAAAACATTCAGTACTTC
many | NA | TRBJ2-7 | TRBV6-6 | CASSWDSPPEQYF | TGTGCCAGCAGTTGGGACTCCCCTCCCGAGCAGTACTTC
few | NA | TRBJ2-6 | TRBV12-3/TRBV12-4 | CASSLRDILISGANVLTF | TGTGCCAGCAGTCTTCGAGACATACTCATTTCTGGGGCCAACGTCCTGACTTTC
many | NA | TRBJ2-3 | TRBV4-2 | CASSQEWTTGLADTQYF | TGTGCCAGCAGCCAAGAATGGACGACTGGGCTCGCAGATACGCAGTATTTT
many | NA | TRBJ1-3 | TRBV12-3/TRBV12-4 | CASSLRQSAGNTIYF | TGTGCCAGCAGTTTAAGACAGTCAGCAGGAAACACCATATATTTT
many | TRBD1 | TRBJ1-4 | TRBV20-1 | CSARGIDRAGGGEKLFF | TGCAGTGCTAGGGGGATTGACAGGGCTGGGGGAGGCGAAAAACTGTTTTTT
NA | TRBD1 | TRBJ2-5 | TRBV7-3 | CASSLLGQGGETQYF | TGTGCCAGCAGCTTATTGGGACAGGGCGGAGAGACCCAGTACTTC
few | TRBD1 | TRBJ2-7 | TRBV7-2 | CASSTPGQASYEQYF | TGTGCCAGCAGCACACCGGGACAGGCCTCCTACGAGCAGTACTTC
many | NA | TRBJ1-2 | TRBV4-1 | CASSPWEGSNYGYTF | TGCGCCAGCAGCCCCTGGGAGGGTAGCAACTATGGCTACACCTTC
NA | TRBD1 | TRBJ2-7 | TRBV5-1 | CASSSGTGATYEQYF | TGCGCCAGCAGCAGCGGGACAGGGGCGACCTACGAGCAGTACTTC